A selection of T cell receptor beta chains follows, all from one sample in a study of shared clonotypes between healthy human individuals. This table comes from immunoSEQ multiplex PCR, and its TCRdb copy is limited to in-frame clones, with some not included. The sample has 450,000 to 550,000 clones; approximately 85% are singletons. The sample comprised PBMCs. These receptors all come from a woman aged 40 to 55 in good health. Some clones in this sample may be carry-over from other donors' samples. CDR3s include the opening cysteine and the closing phenylalanine or tryptophan. The order of the fields is clone size, V gene, J gene, D gene, CDR3 DNA, CDR3 protein. The D gene is left open where the match is weak. Expanded clones get a size class; other rows say once, few or many, or leave the size out.

abundance: few; v_gene: TRBV5-1; j_gene: TRBJ2-3; d_gene: TRBD2; CDR3nt: TGCGCCAGCAGCACCGAGCGGGAGGCGAGCACAGATACGCAGTATTTT; CDR3aa: CASSTEREASTDTQYF
abundance: few; v_gene: TRBV5-4; j_gene: TRBJ2-1; d_gene: TRBD2; CDR3nt: TGTGCCAGCAGCCCTTCTAGCGGGAGGGCGGGTAATGAGCAGTTCTTC; CDR3aa: CASSPSSGRAGNEQFF
abundance: NA; v_gene: TRBV19; j_gene: TRBJ2-5; d_gene: NA; CDR3nt: TGTGCCAGTAGTATCGGAAGAGGAGAGACCCAGTACTTC; CDR3aa: CASSIGRGETQYF
abundance: once; v_gene: TRBV9; j_gene: TRBJ1-1; d_gene: NA; CDR3nt: TGTGCCAGCAGCGTAGAGATGAACACTGAAGCTTTCTTT; CDR3aa: CASSVEMNTEAFF
abundance: NA; v_gene: TRBV11-2; j_gene: TRBJ2-7; d_gene: TRBD1; CDR3nt: TGTGCCAGCAGCTTAGGACAGGGCGTCAACGAGCAGTACTTC; CDR3aa: CASSLGQGVNEQYF
abundance: NA; v_gene: TRBV18; j_gene: TRBJ2-7; d_gene: TRBD2; CDR3nt: TGTGCCAGCTCACCATCACTAGCGGGAGGGCTCATGAACGAGCAGTACTTC; CDR3aa: CASSPSLAGGLMNEQYF
abundance: NA; v_gene: TRBV29-1; j_gene: TRBJ2-7; d_gene: NA; CDR3nt: TGCAGCGTCCACGTGGGGAGTCGGGAGCAGTACTTC; CDR3aa: CSVHVGSREQYF
abundance: NA; v_gene: TRBV19; j_gene: TRBJ2-6; d_gene: TRBD1; CDR3nt: TGTGCCAGTAGTACTCAGGGGGCTGGGGCCAACGTCCTGACTTTC; CDR3aa: CASSTQGAGANVLTF
abundance: NA; v_gene: TRBV18; j_gene: TRBJ2-7; d_gene: TRBD2; CDR3nt: TGTGCCAGCTCACCGCCGGGACTAGCGGGAGACGAGCAGTACTTC; CDR3aa: CASSPPGLAGDEQYF
abundance: few; v_gene: TRBV28; j_gene: TRBJ2-7; d_gene: TRBD1; CDR3nt: TGTGCCAGCAGTTTGGCCCCCGGGACAGGGCTCGTCGAGCAGTACTTC; CDR3aa: CASSLAPGTGLVEQYF
abundance: NA; v_gene: TRBV18; j_gene: TRBJ1-1; d_gene: NA; CDR3nt: TGTGCCAGCTCACCTTCCGGACAGTTAGAAGCTTTCTTT; CDR3aa: CASSPSGQLEAFF
abundance: few; v_gene: TRBV14; j_gene: TRBJ1-2; d_gene: NA; CDR3nt: TGTGCCAGCAGCCAAGAGAGCAGATACTATGGCTACACCTTC; CDR3aa: CASSQESRYYGYTF
abundance: few; v_gene: TRBV28; j_gene: TRBJ1-2; d_gene: TRBD1; CDR3nt: TGTGCCAGCAGTTTACTCAGCGACAGGGAGGGATATGGCTACACCTTC; CDR3aa: CASSLLSDREGYGYTF
abundance: NA; v_gene: TRBV19; j_gene: TRBJ1-2; d_gene: TRBD1; CDR3nt: TGTGCCAGTAGCACGACAGGGTTGGATGGCTACACCTTC; CDR3aa: CASSTTGLDGYTF
abundance: NA; v_gene: TRBV5-8; j_gene: TRBJ1-4; d_gene: TRBD1; CDR3nt: TGTGCCAGCAGCCCCGGGACAGGGCATGAAAAACTGTTTTTT; CDR3aa: CASSPGTGHEKLFF
abundance: NA; v_gene: TRBV19; j_gene: TRBJ1-1; d_gene: NA; CDR3nt: TGTGCCAGTACGAAAAGGGCAGAGAACACTGAAGCTTTCTTT; CDR3aa: CASTKRAENTEAFF
abundance: few; v_gene: TRBV19; j_gene: TRBJ1-1; d_gene: TRBD1; CDR3nt: TGTGCCAGTAGTATCCAGACAGGGACAGCCGAAGCTTTCTTT; CDR3aa: CASSIQTGTAEAFF
abundance: NA; v_gene: TRBV7-9; j_gene: TRBJ2-1; d_gene: TRBD1; CDR3nt: TGTGCCAGCAGCTTAATAGGGGGACAGCTCTACAATGAGCAGTTCTTC; CDR3aa: CASSLIGGQLYNEQFF
abundance: NA; v_gene: TRBV6-1; j_gene: TRBJ2-1; d_gene: NA; CDR3nt: TGTGCCAGCAGTGACCAGGGTGGTTTTTGGAATGAGCAGTTCTTC; CDR3aa: CASSDQGGFWNEQFF
abundance: NA; v_gene: TRBV5-1; j_gene: TRBJ2-3; d_gene: TRBD1; CDR3nt: TGCGCCAGCAGCTTGTCAGGGGGCGGTGCAGATACGCAGTATTTT; CDR3aa: CASSLSGGGADTQYF
abundance: NA; v_gene: TRBV4-3; j_gene: TRBJ2-2; d_gene: TRBD1; CDR3nt: TGCGCCAGCAGCCAGCCCTGGGCGACAGGGGCATTCACCGGGGAGCTGTTTTTT; CDR3aa: CASSQPWATGAFTGELFF
abundance: few; v_gene: TRBV28; j_gene: TRBJ1-1; d_gene: TRBD1; CDR3nt: TGTGCCAGCAGCCCTACCGACAGGGGCGACACTGAAGCTTTCTTT; CDR3aa: CASSPTDRGDTEAFF
abundance: few; v_gene: TRBV28; j_gene: TRBJ2-7; d_gene: NA; CDR3nt: TGTGCCAGCAGTTTGGGTGGACAACCCTACGAGCAGTACTTC; CDR3aa: CASSLGGQPYEQYF
abundance: once; v_gene: TRBV27; j_gene: TRBJ2-7; d_gene: TRBD1; CDR3nt: TGTGCCAGCAGTCCCAGACAGGGCTGGGAGCAGTACTTC; CDR3aa: CASSPRQGWEQYF
abundance: NA; v_gene: TRBV10-3; j_gene: TRBJ2-7; d_gene: TRBD1; CDR3nt: TGTGCCAGCAAGACAGGGCTTCCCTACGAGCAGTACTTC; CDR3aa: CASKTGLPYEQYF
abundance: few; v_gene: TRBV10-1; j_gene: TRBJ1-2; d_gene: NA; CDR3nt: TGCGCCAGCAGTGATTGGGGAGGCTATGGCTACACCTTC; CDR3aa: CASSDWGGYGYTF
abundance: NA; v_gene: TRBV19; j_gene: TRBJ2-2; d_gene: TRBD1; CDR3nt: TGTGCCAGTACACCGACAGGGTGGAGGACCGGGGAGCTGTTTTTT; CDR3aa: CASTPTGWRTGELFF
abundance: NA; v_gene: TRBV7-2; j_gene: TRBJ2-7; d_gene: NA; CDR3nt: TGTGCCAGCAGCTTAGGGTCTTACTCCTACGAGCAGTACTTC; CDR3aa: CASSLGSYSYEQYF
abundance: NA; v_gene: TRBV28; j_gene: TRBJ1-3; d_gene: NA; CDR3nt: TGTGCCAGCAGTTTTTTGACAGGAGGGCTAATCTCTGGAAACACCATATATTTT; CDR3aa: CASSFLTGGLISGNTIYF
abundance: NA; v_gene: TRBV28; j_gene: TRBJ2-1; d_gene: NA; CDR3nt: TGTGCCAGCAGTTTATCGATCCGGGATGAGCAGTTCTTC; CDR3aa: CASSLSIRDEQFF
abundance: NA; v_gene: TRBV19; j_gene: TRBJ2-1; d_gene: NA; CDR3nt: TGTGCCAGTAGTAAGGCGGGGAGCTTTACCTACAATGAGCAGTTCTTC; CDR3aa: CASSKAGSFTYNEQFF
abundance: NA; v_gene: TRBV30; j_gene: TRBJ1-5; d_gene: NA; CDR3nt: TGTGCCTGGAGTGGGGGGGCAGGAAGGCATTTT; CDR3aa: CAWSGGAGRHF
abundance: many; v_gene: TRBV15; j_gene: TRBJ2-1; d_gene: TRBD2; CDR3nt: TGTGCCACCAGCAGAGATGCAGGACTAGTGGGTGAGCAGTTCTTC; CDR3aa: CATSRDAGLVGEQFF
abundance: NA; v_gene: TRBV7-2; j_gene: TRBJ2-3; d_gene: NA; CDR3nt: TGTGCCATCCCCGGCCTAAGCACAGATACGCAGTATTTT; CDR3aa: CAIPGLSTDTQYF
abundance: NA; v_gene: TRBV4-2; j_gene: TRBJ2-3; d_gene: NA; CDR3nt: TGTGCCAGCAGCCCCTTCGAAGGGACTGGGGATACGCAGTATTTT; CDR3aa: CASSPFEGTGDTQYF
abundance: NA; v_gene: TRBV5-1; j_gene: TRBJ1-1; d_gene: NA; CDR3nt: TGCGCCAGCAGCCAATGGGACACGATGAACACTGAAGCTTTCTTT; CDR3aa: CASSQWDTMNTEAFF
abundance: NA; v_gene: TRBV20-1; j_gene: TRBJ2-3; d_gene: NA; CDR3nt: TGCAGTGCCCGCCCAGATACGCAGTATTTT; CDR3aa: CSARPDTQYF
abundance: NA; v_gene: TRBV7-6; j_gene: TRBJ2-5; d_gene: TRBD1; CDR3nt: TGTGCCAGCAGCTCGGGACAGGGAGAGACCCAGTACTTC; CDR3aa: CASSSGQGETQYF
abundance: NA; v_gene: TRBV4-1; j_gene: TRBJ2-1; d_gene: NA; CDR3nt: TGCGCCAGCAGCCAACGGGACAACTCCGACCGATACCATGAGCAGTTCTTC; CDR3aa: CASSQRDNSDRYHEQFF
abundance: once; v_gene: TRBV6-5; j_gene: TRBJ2-5; d_gene: NA; CDR3nt: TGTGCCAGCAGTCGGACTGTCCAAGAGACCCAGTACTTC; CDR3aa: CASSRTVQETQYF
abundance: once; v_gene: TRBV6-1; j_gene: TRBJ1-3; d_gene: TRBD1; CDR3nt: TGTGCCAGCAGGCTAACAGGGGCGGGAAACACCATATATTTT; CDR3aa: CASRLTGAGNTIYF
abundance: many; v_gene: TRBV2; j_gene: TRBJ2-1; d_gene: TRBD2; CDR3nt: TGTGCCAGCAGCCCCGGGACTAGCGGGAGGGGGGGGTTCTTC; CDR3aa: CASSPGTSGRGGFF
abundance: NA; v_gene: TRBV18; j_gene: TRBJ1-1; d_gene: NA; CDR3nt: TGTGCCAGCTCACCCGGCCGGAACACTGAAGCTTTCTTT; CDR3aa: CASSPGRNTEAFF
abundance: NA; v_gene: TRBV9; j_gene: TRBJ1-2; d_gene: TRBD1; CDR3nt: TGTGCCAGCAGCGAGACAGGGAATTCGAACTATGGCTACACCTTC; CDR3aa: CASSETGNSNYGYTF
abundance: NA; v_gene: TRBV2; j_gene: TRBJ2-2; d_gene: NA; CDR3nt: TGTGCCAGCGGCGTGGGCGGGGAGCTGTTTTTT; CDR3aa: CASGVGGELFF